Given below is one TCR beta chain in context. The antigen it recognizes is unknown. One base away there is no much larger clone; base qualities are not given. Patients with a history of autoimmune disease or receiving systemic immunosuppression were excluded from the trial. Peripheral blood for TCR sequencing was collected from all dose cohorts at baseline, on cycle 4 day 1, and on cycle 7 day 1. The samples were drawn from a first-in-human, open-label, multicenter phase I dose-escalation trial of ivuxolimab. Adults with locally advanced or metastatic head and neck squamous cell, hepatocellular, melanoma or renal cell carcinoma were enrolled in the trial. CD4+ and CD8+ T cells were sorted separately from peripheral blood before TCR sequencing. Genomic DNA was isolated from the sorted cells so that the TCRbeta CDR3 region could be sequenced. TCRbeta CDR3 regions were sequenced using the immunoSEQ Assay. TCRdb retrieved this table from immuneACCESS and kept in-frame rearrangements only. Not all clones are present; in checked studies, unresolved V genes account for under half, and no reason is known for the remainder. The table for this sample lists some 86,000 clones; under 85% of them were counted only once. The ten largest clones capture over 3% of the sample.

The sample is drawn from a study of OX40 agonist ivuxolimab in advanced cancers. With regard to the full study: Ivuxolimab, which targeted the costimulatory receptor OX40 (CD134), was an agonistic, fully human IgG2 monoclonal antibody. Intravenous ivuxolimab was administered to patients every 2 weeks at six dose levels: 0.01, 0.1, 0.3, 1.5, 3 and 10 mg/kg. Of the approximately 54 dose-escalation patients, hepatocellular carcinoma was present in around 19, melanoma in around 15, renal cell carcinoma in 9 and head and neck cancer in 9. A male proportion of 75% to 85% and a mean age of approximately 61 years, ranging from 23 to 79, were recorded for the dose-escalation cohort. Patients were allowed to have had prior anti-PD-1, anti-PD-L1 or anti-CTLA-4 therapy, and around two fifths of the dose-escalation patients had been treated with checkpoint inhibitors. Partial responses occurred in three dose-escalation patients: two with cutaneous melanoma and one with hepatocellular carcinoma. Peripheral TCRbeta sequencing was intended to test whether TCR sequence diversity was altered and clonal T-cell expansion was caused by ivuxolimab. The paper describes the monotherapy dose-escalation part (N of about 55 patients) of the phase I trial of ivuxolimab.

The CDR3 holds 15 amino acids from the cysteine to the phenylalanine. Of all the DNA, just the CDR3 is kept, 45 bases in frame from base 1. The germline V end is reduced by 4 bases and the J end by 1 base; junction bases left unmatched: 6. As encoded in the germline V gene (reference sequence), CDR1 is GTSNPN while CDR2 is SVGIG. What the study reported, not specific to this receptor: Low levels of normalized T-cell clonal expansion were also seen in some nonresponding patients. The antigen specificity of the peripheral T cells that underwent clonal expansion was not determined. Clonal expansion of both CD4+ and CD8+ blood T cells was observed from baseline to week 6 at doses 0.1 to 3.0 mg/kg. In the 0.1-3.0 mg/kg groups, partial responders were among the patients with the lowest normalized peripheral clonal expansion, particularly in CD8+ T cells. After ivuxolimab, CD8+ T cells had more expanded clones than CD4+ T cells on average.

In this chain, TRBV30 is recombined with TRBJ2-3, with 9 bases aligning to TRBD2. The receptor was isolated from an adult with an advanced solid tumor such as melanoma, head and neck, liver or kidney cancer. The sequencing here drew on CD4+ or CD8+ T cells sorted from blood, taken in a trial of the OX40 agonist ivuxolimab. The bases read TGTGCCTGGAAAATGACTAGCGGAGGCACAGATACGCAGTATTTT. Its amino acids are CAWKMTSGGTDTQYF.